This T cell receptor (beta chain) came from a study of shared clonotypes between healthy human individuals. Details on this clone: This same CDR3 is encoded by further DNA sequences in the sample.

V was clipped by 6 bases and J by 0 bases, with 5 bases between them. The V gene's germline CDR1 is MNHEY and CDR2 SVGAGI. CDR3 length: 13 amino acids. Deep-level settings were used for running the assay. Only in-frame clones appear in the TCRdb table, and some are missing; sequencing was by immunoSEQ multiplex PCR. The sample has roughly 2.6 million clones, just over 90% seen once. This receptor was taken from a man younger than 35 in good health. Material: naive CD4+ T cells sorted from blood. Indicated subset: CD45RA+ positively selected. This sequence joins TRBV6-5 and TRBJ2-2, with a weak D call TRBD2 (5 bases). DNA of the CDR3: TGTGCCAGCAGGGGAGCGAACACCGGGGAGCTGTTTTTT. Protein: CASRGANTGELFF.